This TCR beta chain was retrieved from a study of CD8 T cells in Susac syndrome. Roughly 0.45 to 1 ug RNA was reverse transcribed with random hexamers. TCR beta CDR3 was amplified by immunoSEQ multiplex PCR. This amplification extended across 54 Vbeta and 13 Jbeta segments. TCRdb called the immunoSEQ multiplex PCR reads again in MiXCR, with one record for every CDR3 protein. In the table there are about 300,000 distinct CDR3 sequences, roughly 85% of which are singletons. Peripheral blood CD8+ and CD4+ T cells were profiled by TCR beta sequencing. The multiple sclerosis controls were treatment-naive patients with relapsing-remitting disease that was stable or active. Negative isolation was applied to CD8+ and CD4+ T cells, and FACS enrichment was applied to TEMRA cells. Looked up from germline, CDR1 is LGHNA and CDR2 is YSLEER. Losses at the gene ends were 1 base for V and 2 bases for J; bases not matched to a gene: 3. CDR3 length equals 15 residues.

The specimen was CD8+ T cells from PBMCs. The clonotype comes from a human donor with multiple sclerosis. The J gene is TRBJ2-7, the V gene TRBV4-3, with TRBD1 matching 9 bases. CDR3 DNA: TGCGCCAGCAGCCAAGCCCGGGACAGGGCCTACGAGCAGTACTTC. This gives the protein CASSQARDRAYEQYF.